The 2 T cell receptor beta chains reported below all come from one sample, sequenced in a study of T-cell memory formation after mild COVID-19. From the 5' RACE reads, TCRdb called clonotypes with MiXCR, one entry per CDR3 protein. The table records approximately 12,000 distinct CDR3 sequences, more than 14% of them present only once. Sequenced: PBMCs or a T cell subset sorted from them (not recorded which). The receptors shown here come from a man aged 18-30 years who had mild COVID-19 (a few samples of this study predate the infection). Cell type and time point are not known.

The table lists this clonotype with many counts. The rearrangement joins TRBV29-1 to TRBJ1-2; no clear D gene. The V end lost 0 bases, the J end lost 7 bases, and 21 bases lay between the germline ends. Germline V CDR1 and CDR2: SQVTM, ANQGSEA. The CDR3 sequence is 16 residues long. As DNA, the CDR3 is TGCAGCGTTGAAGACGAATCCGGGATAATATATCCTGGCTACACCTTC. The encoded protein is CSVEDESGIIYPGYTF. Based on the CDR3 plus reference TRBV29-1 and TRBJ1-2, the full variable domain is SAVISQKPSRDICQRGTSLTIQCQVDSQVTMMFWYRQQPGQSLTLIATANQGSEATYESGFVIDKFPISRPNLTFSTLTVSNMSPEDSSIYLCSVEDESGIIYPGYTFGSGTRLTVV.

This clonotype was recorded many times. V usage is TRBV5-1 and J usage is TRBJ2-1; 7 bases agree with TRBD1. The germline CDR1 and CDR2 sequences are SGHRS and YFSETQ. V lost 4 bases, J lost 6 bases, and 10 bases stayed unmatched. The CDR3 extends over 15 amino acids. CDR3 protein: CASSITGRTGNEQFF. The CDR3 nucleotides read TGCGCCAGCAGCATCACGGGACGGACAGGCAATGAGCAGTTCTTC.